Shown below are 22 T cell receptor beta chains from a single sample sequenced in a study of blood T cells in healthy people across ages. Through a sample-barcoded 5' primer and a J-beta primer mix, a second PCR was run for roughly 7 to 12 cycles. Each CDR3 protein gets one entry after TCRdb re-called the 5' RACE reads with MiXCR. The sample holds about 290,000 distinct CDR3 sequences, about 25% seen once. Sequencing was carried out using blood. The source of these receptors is a woman in her 70s in good health.

This clonotype was counted many times. The chain has TRBV29-1 and TRBJ2-5; D possibly matches TRBD1 or TRBD2 (5 bases each). The CDR3 is 13 residues long. Per germline, CDR1 SQVTM and CDR2 ANQGSEA. V gave up 6 bases and J gave up 3 bases, with 14 bases separating them. The CDR3 bases are TGCAGCGTCCCCGGGACCCGGGAAGAGACCCAGTACTTC. Its translation: CSVPGTREETQYF. Using reference TRBV29-1 and TRBJ2-5 for the parts outside the CDR3, the full variable domain is SAVISQKPSRDICQRGTSLTIQCQVDSQVTMMFWYRQQPGQSLTLIATANQGSEATYESGFVIDKFPISRPNLTFSTLTVSNMSPEDSSIYLCSVPGTREETQYFGPGTRLLVL.

In this sample, this clonotype turned up a few times. The V call is TRBV19, the J call TRBJ1-2; D is undetermined. Trimming pared 6 bases from V and 4 bases from J, leaving 12 bases between. CDR3 length equals 13 residues. Germline CDR1 LNHDA, CDR2 SQIVND (reference sequence). The CDR3 spells CASRETGGYGYTF. The CDR3 DNA follows: TGTGCCAGTAGGGAGACCGGAGGCTATGGCTACACCTTC.

This clonotype was counted only a few times. An end of the junction differs from the germline gene, which may be a read error. The chain combines TRBV28 with TRBJ2-7, with 15 bases identical to TRBD2. Looked up from germline, CDR1 is MDHEN and CDR2 is SYDVKM. CDR3 length: 19 residues. The CDR3 region has the DNA TGTGCCGGCAGTTTATACACCGGGACTAGCGGGAGGATCCCACTCGAGCAGTACTTC. Protein: CAGSLYTGTSGRIPLEQYF.

This clonotype was observed a handful of times. The chain carries TRBV20-1 and TRBJ2-4; 7 bases agree with TRBD2. Germline CDR1 reads DFQATT; CDR2 reads SNEGSKA (reference sequence). With 3 bases clipped from V and 9 bases from J, the junction kept 11 bases outside the gene matches. The CDR3 is 14 amino acids. The CDR3 DNA reads as TGCAGTGCTAGTTGGAAGCGGGACGGGGGCATTCAGTACTTC. Amino acid sequence: CSASWKRDGGIQYF.

The CDR3 loop reads CASTRTGTKTISYNEQFF. DNA for the CDR3: TGTGCCAGCACTAGGACAGGGACCAAGACAATATCCTACAATGAGCAGTTCTTC. V is TRBV6-1 and J is TRBJ2-1; 8 positions match TRBD1. The germline CDR1 and CDR2 sequences are MNHNS and SASEGT. V was clipped by 7 bases and J by 1 base; unmatched bases: 15. The CDR3 has 18 residues.

This clonotype was picked up a small number of times. The rearrangement joins TRBV3-1 to TRBJ2-7; 8 bases are shared with TRBD1. V gave up 4 bases and J gave up 2 bases; unmatched junction bases: 4. The CDR3 totals 14 residues. Germline values: CDR1 LGHDT, CDR2 YNNKEL (reference sequence). CDR3 sequence reads: CASSRRTGPYEQYF. The CDR3 bases are TGTGCCAGCAGCCGGCGGACAGGGCCCTACGAGCAGTACTTC.

V and J are TRBV5-1 and TRBJ1-5; no definite D call. There are 15 residues in the CDR3. V lost 4 bases, J lost 2 bases, and 13 bases lay in between. Per the germline V gene, CDR1 is SGHRS and CDR2 is YFSETQ. CDR3 region: CASSPGPQGNQPQHF. CDR3 in DNA: TGCGCCAGCAGCCCCGGGCCCCAGGGCAATCAGCCCCAGCATTTT.

The V gene is TRBV29-1, the J gene TRBJ1-1; D gene uncertain. CDR1 and CDR2 from the germline V gene are SQVTM and ANQGSEA. The CDR3 sequence is 15 residues long. V lost 5 bases and J lost 0, with 16 bases in between. CDR3 bases: TGCAGCGTTTCCGAGTCGGGCAGGATGAACACTGAAGCTTTCTTT. Translated: CSVSESGRMNTEAFF.

Notes on this clonotype: A much more abundant neighbour one base away suggests this may be a read error. The rearrangement uses TRBV12-3 or TRBV12-4 and TRBJ2-7, with no clear D. This CDR3 has 11 residues. The DNA of the CDR3 is TGTGCCGGCAGTTTTACGGGCGAGCAGTACTTC. Protein sequence: CAGSFTGEQYF.

Regarding this clonotype: With a much larger clone just one base away, this may be a read error. This chain connects TRBV11-2 to TRBJ1-4, with 7 bases matching TRBD1. The CDR3 is made up of 15 amino acids. The junction had 11 bases not matched to a gene; V was cut back by 8 bases and J by 5 bases. Germline CDR1 is SGHAT and CDR2 is FQNNGV. CDR3 region: CASRPRTGLNEKLFF. For the CDR3, the DNA is TGTGCCAGCCGCCCCCGGACAGGCCTGAATGAAAAACTGTTTTTT.

This clonotype was seen only a few times. The rearrangement links TRBV6-1 to TRBJ2-5; 11 positions agree with TRBD2. TRBJ2-1 matches the DNA end more closely, so the J call is doubtful. Germline assignment: CDR1 MNHNS and CDR2 SASEGT. The length of the CDR3 is 14 residues. The CDR3 DNA sequence: TGTGCCAGCAGTCCGGGACTAGCGGTAACTGAGCAGTTCTTC. Its translation is CASSPGLAVTEQFF.

In the case of this clonotype: Possible read error: a much larger clone is one base away. The V call is TRBV28, the J call TRBJ2-4; a possible D gene is TRBD1 (5 bases). In germline, CDR1 is MDHEN, CDR2 SYDVKM. This CDR3 has 13 residues. CDR3 in DNA: TGTGCCATCAGTTCAGGGGCCAAAAACATTCAGTACTTC. This sequence encodes CAISSGAKNIQYF.

This clonotype was detected ten times or more. The V and J genes are TRBV4-3 and TRBJ2-5, with a weak D call TRBD2 (5 bases). The DNA end is more similar to TRBJ2-7, so the J call may be wrong. The CDR3 spans 14 residues. Germline CDR1 and CDR2: LGHNA and YSLEER. The CDR3 loop reads CASSQRAGTYEQYF. As DNA, the CDR3 is TGCGCCAGCAGCCAAAGGGCCGGGACCTACGAGCAGTACTTC.

The table lists this clonotype with a count of one. The chain employs TRBV28 and TRBJ1-5, with D possibly TRBD1 on 5 matching bases. The V gene lost 2 bases and the J gene lost 7 bases, with 15 bases spanning the gap. Germline V gives CDR1 MDHEN, CDR2 SYDVKM. There are 15 residues in the CDR3. CDR3 sequence reads: CASSLQGPYQQPQHF. CDR3 bases: TGTGCCAGCAGTTTACAGGGTCCCTATCAACAGCCCCAGCATTTT. Full variable domain (remainder filled in from reference TRBV28 and TRBJ1-5): DVKVTQSSRYLVKRTGEKVFLECVQDMDHENMFWYRQDPGLGLRLIYFSYDVKMKEKGDIPEGYSVSREKKERFSLILESASTNQTSMYLCASSLQGPYQQPQHFGDGTRLSIL.

This clonotype was seen more than once but under ten times. V is TRBV20-1 and J is TRBJ2-1, with a tentative D call TRBD2 (5 bases). The V and J ends lost 6 bases and 4 bases respectively, with 16 bases between them. The CDR3 has 14 residues. CDR1 DFQATT and CDR2 SNEGSKA come from the germline V gene (reference sequence). The CDR3 here is CSASTERSYNEQFF. The CDR3 DNA reads TGCAGTGCCAGCACTGAGCGGTCATACAATGAGCAGTTCTTC.

This chain joins TRBV27 and TRBJ1-2; D possibly corresponds to TRBD1 (6 bases). The CDR3 is made up of 15 amino acids. Germline CDR1 MNHEY, CDR2 SMNVEV (reference sequence). V lost 3 bases and J 4 bases, leaving 15 bases between the germline ends. The chain's CDR3 is CASSFRGAKGYGYTF. For the CDR3, the DNA is TGTGCCAGCAGTTTCCGGGGGGCGAAGGGCTATGGCTACACCTTC.

This clonotype was found many times. The chain couples TRBV28 to TRBJ2-5; D gene uncertain. Germline CDR1 is MDHEN and CDR2 is SYDVKM. The V and J ends lost 8 bases and 7 bases respectively, with 14 bases between them. The CDR3 is made up of 12 amino acids. The CDR3, as DNA: TGTGCCAGCCAGACCGGGTCTCGGACCCAGTACTTC. Protein product: CASQTGSRTQYF.

This clonotype has a handful of counts. This chain uses TRBV5-1 with TRBJ2-1, with D perhaps matching TRBD1 (5 bases). In germline, CDR1 is SGHRS, CDR2 YFSETQ. The CDR3 length is 15 residues. Deletions cut 6 bases from V and 4 bases from J, with 17 bases between. The CDR3 loop is CASTIGAVSYNEQFF. The CDR3 DNA reads TGCGCCAGCACTATTGGGGCGGTATCGTACAATGAGCAGTTCTTC.

The J gene is TRBJ2-3, the V gene TRBV15, with 7 nucleotides matching TRBD2. The trim removed 10 bases at V and 1 base at J, leaving 11 bases unmatched. CDR3 size: 15 residues. The germline V gene has CDR1 LNHNV and CDR2 YYDKDF (reference sequence). CDR3 residues: CAISERDPRTDTQYF. DNA for the CDR3: TGTGCCATCTCTGAGCGGGATCCTCGCACAGATACGCAGTATTTT.

The V call is TRBV11-2, the J call TRBJ2-5; D is unresolved. The DNA end lines up better with TRBJ2-7; the J call may be wrong. The CDR3 is 16 residues long. Germline-derived CDR1 and CDR2 are SGHAT and FQNNGV. In DNA form, the CDR3 reads TGTGCCAGCACCATGGATATGCCCAAAGGAAACTACGAGCAGTACTTC. Protein product: CASTMDMPKGNYEQYF.

The rearrangement joins TRBV20-1 to TRBJ2-7; TRBD2 matches at 7 bases. Trimming removed 4 bases from V and 2 bases from J; junction bases left unmatched: 5. The CDR3 length is 13 residues. Germline-derived CDR1 and CDR2 are DFQATT and SNEGSKA (reference sequence). CDR3 nucleotide sequence: TGCAGTGCTAAAGCGGGACTGGCCTACGAGCAGTACTTC. Protein product: CSAKAGLAYEQYF.

This clonotype was observed at least ten times. V gene TRBV9 combines with J gene TRBJ2-2, with 14 bases matching TRBD2. CDR1 and CDR2 from the germline V gene are SGDLS and YYNGEE. The CDR3 has 16 residues. Trimming at V came to 4 bases and at J to 7 bases, leaving 6 bases not matched to a gene. The CDR3 here is CASSRGLAGDGGELFF. CDR3 nucleotide sequence: TGTGCCAGCAGCAGGGGACTAGCGGGAGATGGCGGGGAGCTGTTTTTT.